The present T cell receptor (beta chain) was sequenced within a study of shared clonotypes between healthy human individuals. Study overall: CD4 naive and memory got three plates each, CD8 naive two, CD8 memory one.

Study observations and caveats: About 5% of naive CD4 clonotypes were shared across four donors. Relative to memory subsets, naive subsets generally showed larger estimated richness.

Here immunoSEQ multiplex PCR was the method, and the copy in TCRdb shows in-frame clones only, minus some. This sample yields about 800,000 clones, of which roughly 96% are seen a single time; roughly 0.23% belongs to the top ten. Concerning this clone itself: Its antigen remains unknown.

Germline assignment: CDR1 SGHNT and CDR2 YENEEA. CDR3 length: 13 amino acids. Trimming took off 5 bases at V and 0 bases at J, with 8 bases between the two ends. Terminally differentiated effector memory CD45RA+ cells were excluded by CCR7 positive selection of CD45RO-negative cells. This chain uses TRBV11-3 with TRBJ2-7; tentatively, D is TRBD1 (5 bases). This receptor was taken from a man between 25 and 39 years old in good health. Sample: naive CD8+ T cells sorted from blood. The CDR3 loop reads CASSPGFSYEQYF. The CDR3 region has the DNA TGTGCCAGCAGCCCAGGGTTCTCCTACGAGCAGTACTTC.